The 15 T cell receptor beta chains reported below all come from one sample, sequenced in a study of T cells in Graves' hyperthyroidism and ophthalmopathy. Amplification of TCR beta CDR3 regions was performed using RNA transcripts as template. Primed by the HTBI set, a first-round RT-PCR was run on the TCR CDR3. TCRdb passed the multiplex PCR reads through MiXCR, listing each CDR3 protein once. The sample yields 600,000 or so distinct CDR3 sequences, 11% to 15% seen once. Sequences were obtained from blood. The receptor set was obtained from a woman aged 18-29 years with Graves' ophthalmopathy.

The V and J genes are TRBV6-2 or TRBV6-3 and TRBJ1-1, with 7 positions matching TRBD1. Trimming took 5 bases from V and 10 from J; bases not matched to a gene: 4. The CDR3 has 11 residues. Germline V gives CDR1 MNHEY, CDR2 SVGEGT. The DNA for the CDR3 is TGTGCCAGCAGTACAGGGGTGGGAGCTTTCTTT. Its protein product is CASSTGVGAFF.

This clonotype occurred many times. CDR3 protein: CASRDGQGGAKNIQYF. As DNA, the CDR3 is TGTGCCAGCAGGGATGGACAGGGGGGAGCCAAAAACATTCAGTACTTC. This chain connects TRBV2 to TRBJ2-4; 10 bases map to TRBD1. The CDR3 has 16 residues. CDR1 is SNHLY and CDR2 is FYNNEI in the germline V gene. With 6 bases clipped from V and 0 bases from J, the junction kept 5 bases outside the gene matches.

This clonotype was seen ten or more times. As DNA, the CDR3 is TGCGCCAGCAGCTTGGCCGGGTGGGGCGATGAGCAGTTCTTC. Its protein is CASSLAGWGDEQFF. The V gene is TRBV5-1, the J gene TRBJ2-1, with D maybe TRBD1 (5 bases). Germline CDR1 reads SGHRS; CDR2 reads YFSETQ. V gave up 0 bases and J gave up 8 bases, with 12 bases separating them. CDR3 size: 14 residues.

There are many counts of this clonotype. CDR3 sequence: CASSAGQRTDTQYF. DNA of the CDR3: TGTGCCAGCAGCGCGGGACAACGCACAGATACGCAGTATTTT. The gene calls are TRBV7-9 and TRBJ2-3; tentatively, D is TRBD1 or TRBD2 (6 bases each). Germline CDR1 is SEHNR and CDR2 is FQNEAQ (reference sequence). Trimming removed 5 bases from V and 1 base from J, with 10 bases in between. This CDR3 spans 14 amino acids.

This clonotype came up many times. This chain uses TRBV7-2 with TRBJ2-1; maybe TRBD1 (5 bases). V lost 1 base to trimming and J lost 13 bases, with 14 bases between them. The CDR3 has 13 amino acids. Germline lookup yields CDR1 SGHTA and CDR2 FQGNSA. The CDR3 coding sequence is TGTGCCAGCAGCTTAGGATGGCAGGGATCACAGTTCTTC. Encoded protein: CASSLGWQGSQFF.

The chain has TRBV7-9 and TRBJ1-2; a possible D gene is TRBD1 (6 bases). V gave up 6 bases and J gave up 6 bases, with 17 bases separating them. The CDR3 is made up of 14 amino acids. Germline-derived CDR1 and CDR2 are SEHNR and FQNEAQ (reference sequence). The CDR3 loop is CASSYDKGDDGYTF. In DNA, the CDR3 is TGTGCCAGCAGTTACGACAAGGGGGACGATGGCTACACCTTC. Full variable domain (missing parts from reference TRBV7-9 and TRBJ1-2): DTGVSQNPRHKITKRGQNVTFRCDPISEHNRLYWYRQTLGQGPEFLTYFQNEAQLEKSRLLSDRFSAERPKGSFSTLEIQRTEQGDSAMYLCASSYDKGDDGYTFGSGTRLTVV.

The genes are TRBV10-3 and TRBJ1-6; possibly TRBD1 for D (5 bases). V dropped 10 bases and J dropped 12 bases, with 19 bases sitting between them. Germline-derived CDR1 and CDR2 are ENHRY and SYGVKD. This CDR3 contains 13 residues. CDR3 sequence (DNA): TGTGCCACAACTACGGGACCATCGATACCCCTCCACTTT. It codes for CATTTGPSIPLHF.

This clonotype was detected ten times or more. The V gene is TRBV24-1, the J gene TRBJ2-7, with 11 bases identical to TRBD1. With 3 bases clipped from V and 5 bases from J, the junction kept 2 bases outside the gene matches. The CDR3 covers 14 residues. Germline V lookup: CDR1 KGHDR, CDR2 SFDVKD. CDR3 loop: CATSDRGQGDEQYF. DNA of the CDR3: TGTGCCACCAGTGATAGGGGACAGGGGGACGAGCAGTACTTC.

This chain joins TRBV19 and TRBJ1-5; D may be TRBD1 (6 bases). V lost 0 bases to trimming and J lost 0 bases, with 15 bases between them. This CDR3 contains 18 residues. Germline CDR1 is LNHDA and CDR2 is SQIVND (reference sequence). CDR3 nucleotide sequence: TGTGCCAGTAGTATAGAAGGGGGGGCGCGTTATAGCAATCAGCCCCAGCATTTT. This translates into CASSIEGGARYSNQPQHF.

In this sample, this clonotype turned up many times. The CDR3 reads CASSVSLMGSPYEQYF. As DNA, the CDR3 is TGTGCCAGCAGCGTATCCCTAATGGGGTCCCCCTACGAGCAGTACTTC. The chain links TRBV9 to TRBJ2-7; D is unresolved. V was trimmed by 1 base and J by 2 bases, leaving 16 bases between them. Per the germline V gene, CDR1 is SGDLS and CDR2 is YYNGEE. The CDR3 has 16 residues.

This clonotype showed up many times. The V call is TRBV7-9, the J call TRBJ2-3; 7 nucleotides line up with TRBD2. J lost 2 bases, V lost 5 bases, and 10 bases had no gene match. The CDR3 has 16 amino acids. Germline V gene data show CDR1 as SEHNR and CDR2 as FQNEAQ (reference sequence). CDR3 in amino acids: CASSRQLGGFTDTQYF. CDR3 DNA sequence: TGTGCCAGCAGCCGTCAGTTGGGAGGGTTCACAGATACGCAGTATTTT.

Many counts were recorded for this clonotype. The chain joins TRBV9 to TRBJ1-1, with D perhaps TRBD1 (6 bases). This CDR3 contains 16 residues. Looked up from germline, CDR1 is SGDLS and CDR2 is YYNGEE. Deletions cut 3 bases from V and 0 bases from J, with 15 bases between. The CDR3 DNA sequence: TGTGCCAGCAGCGCCAAAAGGGGGGCCATGAACACTGAAGCTTTCTTT. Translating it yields CASSAKRGAMNTEAFF.

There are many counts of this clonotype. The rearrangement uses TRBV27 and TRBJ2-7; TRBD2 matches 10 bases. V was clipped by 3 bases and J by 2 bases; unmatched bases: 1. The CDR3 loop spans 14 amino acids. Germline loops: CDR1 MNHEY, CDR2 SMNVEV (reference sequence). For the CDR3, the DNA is TGTGCCAGCAGTTTCGGGACTAGCGCCTACGAGCAGTACTTC. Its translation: CASSFGTSAYEQYF.

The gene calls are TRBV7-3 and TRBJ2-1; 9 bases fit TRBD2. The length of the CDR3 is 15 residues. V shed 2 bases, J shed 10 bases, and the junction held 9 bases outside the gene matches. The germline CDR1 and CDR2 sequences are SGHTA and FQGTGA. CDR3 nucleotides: TGTGCCAGCAGCTTACATAGCGGGAGTATGGGCGAGCAGTTCTTC. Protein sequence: CASSLHSGSMGEQFF.

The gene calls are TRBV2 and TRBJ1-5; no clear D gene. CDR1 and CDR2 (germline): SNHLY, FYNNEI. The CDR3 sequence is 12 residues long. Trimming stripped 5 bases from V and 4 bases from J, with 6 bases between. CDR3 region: CASSTDNQPQHF. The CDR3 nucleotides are TGTGCCAGCAGTACCGATAATCAGCCCCAGCATTTT. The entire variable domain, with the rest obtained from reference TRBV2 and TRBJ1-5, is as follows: EPEVTQTPSHQVTQMGQEVILRCVPISNHLYFYWYRQILGQKVEFLVSFYNNEISEKSEIFDDQFSVERPDGSNFTLKIRSTKLEDSAMYFCASSTDNQPQHFGDGTRLSIL.